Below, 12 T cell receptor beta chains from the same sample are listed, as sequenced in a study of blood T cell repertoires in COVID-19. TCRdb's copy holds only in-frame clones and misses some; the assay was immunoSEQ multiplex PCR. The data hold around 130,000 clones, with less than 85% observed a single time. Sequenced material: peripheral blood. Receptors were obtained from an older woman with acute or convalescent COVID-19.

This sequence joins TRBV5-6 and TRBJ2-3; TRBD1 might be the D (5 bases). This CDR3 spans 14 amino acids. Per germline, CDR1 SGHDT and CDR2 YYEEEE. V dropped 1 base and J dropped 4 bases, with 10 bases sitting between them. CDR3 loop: CASSLLQGADTQYF. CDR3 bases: TGTGCCAGCAGCTTGCTCCAGGGCGCAGATACGCAGTATTTT.

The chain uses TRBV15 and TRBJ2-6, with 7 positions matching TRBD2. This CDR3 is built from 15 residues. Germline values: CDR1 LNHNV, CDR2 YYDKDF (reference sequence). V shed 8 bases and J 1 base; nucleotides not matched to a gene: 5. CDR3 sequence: CATGRERSGANVLTF. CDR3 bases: TGTGCCACCGGGAGGGAAAGGTCTGGGGCCAACGTCCTGACTTTC.

The chain's CDR3 is CASMGRAGEVTEAFF. DNA for the CDR3: TGTGCCAGTATGGGAAGAGCGGGGGAGGTCACTGAAGCTTTCTTT. The rearrangement uses TRBV19 and TRBJ1-1; a weak D match, TRBD1 (5 bases). The CDR3 runs to 15 residues. V gave up 7 bases and J gave up 4 bases, with 19 bases separating them. Germline CDR1 is LNHDA and CDR2 is SQIVND (reference sequence).

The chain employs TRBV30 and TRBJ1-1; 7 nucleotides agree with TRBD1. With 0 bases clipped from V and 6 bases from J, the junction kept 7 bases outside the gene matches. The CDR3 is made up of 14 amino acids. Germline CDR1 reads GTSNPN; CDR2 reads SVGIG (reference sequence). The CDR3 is CAWSVTGAGAEAFF. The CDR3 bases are TGTGCCTGGAGTGTTACAGGGGCAGGCGCTGAAGCTTTCTTT.

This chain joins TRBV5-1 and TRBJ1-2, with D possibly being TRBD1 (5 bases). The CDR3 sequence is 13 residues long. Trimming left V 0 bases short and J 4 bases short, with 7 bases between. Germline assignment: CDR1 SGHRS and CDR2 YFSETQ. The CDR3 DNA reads TGCGCCAGCAGCTTGGGCGGGACCTATGGCTACACCTTC. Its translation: CASSLGGTYGYTF.

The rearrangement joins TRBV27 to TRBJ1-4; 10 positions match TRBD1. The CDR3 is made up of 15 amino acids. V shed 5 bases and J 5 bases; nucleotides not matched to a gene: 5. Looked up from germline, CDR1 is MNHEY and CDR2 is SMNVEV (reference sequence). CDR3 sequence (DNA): TGTGCCAGCAGTGATCCGGGACAGGGGAATGAAAAACTGTTTTTT. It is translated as CASSDPGQGNEKLFF.

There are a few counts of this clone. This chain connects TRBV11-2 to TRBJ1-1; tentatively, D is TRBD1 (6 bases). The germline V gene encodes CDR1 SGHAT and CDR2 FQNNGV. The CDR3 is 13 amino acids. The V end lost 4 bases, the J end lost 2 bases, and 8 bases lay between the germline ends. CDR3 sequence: CASSSDRNTEAFF. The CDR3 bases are TGTGCCAGCAGCTCGGACAGAAACACTGAAGCTTTCTTT.

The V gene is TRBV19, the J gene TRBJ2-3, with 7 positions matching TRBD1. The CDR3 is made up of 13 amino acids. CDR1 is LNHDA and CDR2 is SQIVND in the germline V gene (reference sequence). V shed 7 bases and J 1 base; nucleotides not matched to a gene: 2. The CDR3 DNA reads TGTGCCAGTAAAGGGACAGGCACAGATACGCAGTATTTT. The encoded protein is CASKGTGTDTQYF.

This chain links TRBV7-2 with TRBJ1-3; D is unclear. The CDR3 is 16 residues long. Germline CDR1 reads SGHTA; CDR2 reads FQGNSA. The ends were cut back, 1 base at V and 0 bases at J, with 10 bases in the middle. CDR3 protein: CASSLGPASSGNTIYF. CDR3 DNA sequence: TGTGCCAGCAGCTTAGGACCAGCGAGCTCTGGAAACACCATATATTTT.

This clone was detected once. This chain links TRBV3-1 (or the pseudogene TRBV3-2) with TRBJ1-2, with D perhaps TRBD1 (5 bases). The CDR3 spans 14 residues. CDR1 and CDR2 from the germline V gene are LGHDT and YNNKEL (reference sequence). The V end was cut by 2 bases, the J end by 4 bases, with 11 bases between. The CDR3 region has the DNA TGTGCCAGCAGCCAAAAGGGCGGGGGCTATGGCTACACCTTC. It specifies CASSQKGGGYGYTF.

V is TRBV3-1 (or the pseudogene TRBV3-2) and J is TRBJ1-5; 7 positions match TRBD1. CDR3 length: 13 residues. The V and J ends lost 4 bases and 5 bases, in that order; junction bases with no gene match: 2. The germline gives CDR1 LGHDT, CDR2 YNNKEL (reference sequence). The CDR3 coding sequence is TGTGCCAGCAGCCGGGACAGCTATCAGCCCCAGCATTTT. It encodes CASSRDSYQPQHF.

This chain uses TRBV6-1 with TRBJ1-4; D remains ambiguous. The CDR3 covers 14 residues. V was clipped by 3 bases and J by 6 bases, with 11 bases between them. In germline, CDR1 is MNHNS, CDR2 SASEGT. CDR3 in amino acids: CASSDEGPDEKLFF. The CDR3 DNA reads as TGTGCCAGCAGTGATGAGGGTCCGGATGAAAAACTGTTTTTT.